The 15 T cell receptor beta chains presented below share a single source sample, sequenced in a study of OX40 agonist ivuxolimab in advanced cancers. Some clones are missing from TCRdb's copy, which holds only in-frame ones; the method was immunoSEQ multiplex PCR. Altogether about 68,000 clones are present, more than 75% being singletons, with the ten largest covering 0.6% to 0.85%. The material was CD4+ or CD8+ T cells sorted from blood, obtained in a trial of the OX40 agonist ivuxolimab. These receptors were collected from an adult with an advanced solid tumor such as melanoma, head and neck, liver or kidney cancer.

The CDR3 nucleotides are TGTGCCAGCTCACCCGAGCGACGGATTGAAGCTTTCTTT. It yields the protein CASSPERRIEAFF. V and J are TRBV18 and TRBJ1-1; D gene uncertain. Germline assignment: CDR1 KGHSH and CDR2 LQKENI. V was shortened by 3 bases and J by 7 bases, with 12 bases between the two germline ends. The CDR3 consists of 13 residues.

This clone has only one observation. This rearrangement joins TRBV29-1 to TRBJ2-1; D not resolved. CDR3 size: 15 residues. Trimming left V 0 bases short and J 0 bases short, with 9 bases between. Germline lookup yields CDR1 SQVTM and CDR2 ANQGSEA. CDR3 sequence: CSVEDPLSSYNEQFF. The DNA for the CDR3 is TGCAGCGTTGAAGATCCGTTGAGCTCCTACAATGAGCAGTTCTTC.

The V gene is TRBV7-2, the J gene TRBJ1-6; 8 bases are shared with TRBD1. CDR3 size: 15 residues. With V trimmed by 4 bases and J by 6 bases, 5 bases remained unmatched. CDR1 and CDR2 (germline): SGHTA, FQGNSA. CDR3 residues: CASSSQGAVNSPLHF. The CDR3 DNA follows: TGTGCCAGCAGCTCTCAGGGGGCGGTTAATTCACCCCTCCACTTT.

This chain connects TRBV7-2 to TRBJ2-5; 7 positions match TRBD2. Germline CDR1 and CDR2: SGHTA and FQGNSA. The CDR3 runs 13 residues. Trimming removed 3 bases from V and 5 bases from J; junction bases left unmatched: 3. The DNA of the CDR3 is TGTGCCAGCAGCTTTTCCGGGAGGGAGACCCAGTACTTC. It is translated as CASSFSGRETQYF.

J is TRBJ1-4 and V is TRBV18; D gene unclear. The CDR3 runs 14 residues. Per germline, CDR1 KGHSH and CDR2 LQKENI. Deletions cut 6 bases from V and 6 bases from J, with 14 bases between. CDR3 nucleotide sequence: TGTGCCAGCTCGAATGACGCTGGGGATGAAAAACTGTTTTTT. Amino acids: CASSNDAGDEKLFF.

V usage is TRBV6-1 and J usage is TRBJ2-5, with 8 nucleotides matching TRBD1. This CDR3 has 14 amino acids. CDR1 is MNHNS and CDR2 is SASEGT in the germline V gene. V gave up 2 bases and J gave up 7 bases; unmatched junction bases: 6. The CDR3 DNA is TGTGCCAGCAGTGAAAGGACAGGGTTGGCGACCCAGTACTTC. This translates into CASSERTGLATQYF.

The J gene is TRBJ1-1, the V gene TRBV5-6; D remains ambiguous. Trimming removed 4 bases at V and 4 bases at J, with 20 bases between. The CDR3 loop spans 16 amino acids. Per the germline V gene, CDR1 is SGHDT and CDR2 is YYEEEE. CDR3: CASSPPPRTFSTEAFF. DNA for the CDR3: TGTGCCAGCAGCCCACCACCAAGGACTTTCAGCACTGAAGCTTTCTTT.

CDR3 residues: CASSSGRTLEQYF. CDR3 nucleotides: TGTGCCAGCAGTTCGGGGAGGACCCTGGAGCAGTACTTC. The rearrangement uses TRBV27 and TRBJ2-7, with D possibly matching TRBD2 (6 bases). Per the germline V gene, CDR1 is MNHEY and CDR2 is SMNVEV (reference sequence). V shed 4 bases and J shed 7 bases, with 14 bases lying between them. The CDR3 contains 13 residues.

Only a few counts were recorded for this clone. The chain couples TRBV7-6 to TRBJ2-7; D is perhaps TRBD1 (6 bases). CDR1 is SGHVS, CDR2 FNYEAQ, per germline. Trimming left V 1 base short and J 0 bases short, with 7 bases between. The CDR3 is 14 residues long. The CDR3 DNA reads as TGTGCCAGCAGCTTAGAGGGGGACTCCTACGAGCAGTACTTC. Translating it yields CASSLEGDSYEQYF. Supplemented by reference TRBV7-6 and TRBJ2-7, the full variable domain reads GAGVSQSPRYKVTKRGQDVALRCDPISGHVSLYWYRQALGQGPEFLTYFNYEAQQDKSGLPNDRFSAERPEGSISTLTIQRTEQRDSAMYRCASSLEGDSYEQYFGPGTRLTVT.

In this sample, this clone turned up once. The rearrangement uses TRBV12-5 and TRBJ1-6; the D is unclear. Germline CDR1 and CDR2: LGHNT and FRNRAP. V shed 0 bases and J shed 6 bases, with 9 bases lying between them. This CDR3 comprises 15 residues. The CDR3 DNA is TGTGCTAGTGGTTTGGTACAATGGGGTAATTCACCCCTCCACTTT. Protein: CASGLVQWGNSPLHF.

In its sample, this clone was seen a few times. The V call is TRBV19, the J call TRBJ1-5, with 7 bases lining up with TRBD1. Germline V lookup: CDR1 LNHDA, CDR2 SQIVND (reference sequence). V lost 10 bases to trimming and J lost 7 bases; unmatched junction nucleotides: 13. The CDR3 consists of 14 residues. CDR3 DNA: TGTGCCACCTCAGGGGGGGGCCGACGGCAGCCCCAGCATTTT. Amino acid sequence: CATSGGGRRQPQHF.

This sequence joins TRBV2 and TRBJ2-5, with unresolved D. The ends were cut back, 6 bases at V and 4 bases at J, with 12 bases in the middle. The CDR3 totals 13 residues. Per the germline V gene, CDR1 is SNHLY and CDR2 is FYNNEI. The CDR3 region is CASSGSPGETQYF. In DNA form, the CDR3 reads TGTGCCAGCAGCGGATCCCCAGGAGAGACCCAGTACTTC.

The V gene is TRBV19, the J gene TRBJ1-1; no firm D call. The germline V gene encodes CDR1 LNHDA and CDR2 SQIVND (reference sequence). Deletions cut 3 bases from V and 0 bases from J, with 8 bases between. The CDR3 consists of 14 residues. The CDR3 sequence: CASSMGVMNTEAFF. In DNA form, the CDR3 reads TGTGCCAGTAGTATGGGCGTCATGAACACTGAAGCTTTCTTT.

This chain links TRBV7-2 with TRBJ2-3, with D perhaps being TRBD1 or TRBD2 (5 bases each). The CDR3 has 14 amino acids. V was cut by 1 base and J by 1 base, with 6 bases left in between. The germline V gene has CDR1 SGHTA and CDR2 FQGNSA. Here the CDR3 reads CASSLGGRTDTQYF. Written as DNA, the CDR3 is TGTGCCAGCAGCTTAGGGGGACGCACAGATACGCAGTATTTT.

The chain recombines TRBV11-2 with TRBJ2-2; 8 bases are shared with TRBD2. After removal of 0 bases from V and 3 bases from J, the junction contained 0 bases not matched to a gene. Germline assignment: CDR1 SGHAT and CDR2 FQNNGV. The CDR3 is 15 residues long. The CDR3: CASSLDGRDTGELFF. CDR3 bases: TGTGCCAGCAGCTTAGACGGGAGGGACACCGGGGAGCTGTTTTTT. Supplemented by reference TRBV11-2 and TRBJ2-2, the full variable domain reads EAGVAQSPRYKIIEKRQSVAFWCNPISGHATLYWYQQILGQGPKLLIQFQNNGVVDDSQLPKDRFSAERLKGVDSTLKIQPAKLEDSAVYLCASSLDGRDTGELFFGEGSRLTVL.